This T cell receptor beta chain was sequenced during a study of blood T cells in healthy people across ages. Study findings and constraints: Per-million-T-cell TCR beta diversity fell roughly linearly with age.

Turning to this clonotype: Its antigen is not identified.

A sample-barcoded 5' primer and a J-beta primer mix were used in a second PCR of about 6 to 11 cycles. TCRdb ran MiXCR on the 5' RACE reads and lists one entry per CDR3 protein. The sample lists 800,000 or so distinct CDR3 sequences; 62% were seen once. V trimming: 0 bases; J trimming: 5 bases; junction bases outside the gene matches: 4. The germline V gene encodes CDR1 SGHTA and CDR2 FQGNSA. The CDR3 spans 16 residues. The sample taken for sequencing was blood. This clonotype was obtained from a man aged 25 to 40 in good health. J is TRBJ1-5 and V is TRBV7-2, with 10 bases matching TRBD1. The CDR3 protein is CASSLALGTGDQPQHF. In nucleotides, the CDR3 is TGTGCCAGCAGCTTAGCGCTTGGGACAGGGGATCAGCCCCAGCATTTT. The full variable domain, with the rest looked up from reference TRBV7-2 and TRBJ1-5, is GAGVSQSPSNKVTEKGKDVELRCDPISGHTALYWYRQSLGQGLEFLIYFQGNSAPDKSGLPSDRFSAERTGGSVSTLTIQRTQQEDSAVYLCASSLALGTGDQPQHFGDGTRLSIL.